The 5 T cell receptor beta chains given below trace back to one sample, sequenced in a study of CD8+ T cells in alopecia areata (dated by TCRdb to about 2018). The method was the immunoSEQ multiplex PCR assay. To provide template for TCR sequencing, every sample had RNA extracted and reverse transcribed into cDNA. TCRdb took this table from immuneACCESS and kept in-frame rearrangements with V and J called. Such tables lack part of the clones; where checked against another copy, unresolved V genes explain under half of the gap, and the rest is unexplained. Across this sample there are about 120,000 clones, with 58% seen only once. The ten largest clones take up approximately 29% of the sample. The sample's time point label is to be understood as: 4 weeks on oral tofacitinib. This specimen's treatment or condition label, interpreted: oral pan-JAK inhibitor, 5-10 mg twice daily. Specimen: CD8+ T cells sorted from blood, collected at week 4, from a patient treated with tofacitinib. These receptors all stem from a human donor with alopecia areata.

This chain uses TRBV19 with TRBJ1-2; D not resolved. Trimming left V 3 bases short and J 6 bases short, with 5 bases between. The germline gives CDR1 LNHDA, CDR2 SQIVND (reference sequence). The CDR3 is 11 amino acids. CDR3 DNA: TGTGCCAGTAGTATGGGAGATGGCTACACCTTC. This encodes CASSMGDGYTF.

The rearrangement joins TRBV30 to TRBJ2-7; D perhaps matches TRBD1 (5 bases). This CDR3 contains 13 residues. The V gene's germline CDR1 is GTSNPN and CDR2 SVGIG (reference sequence). Trimming pared 4 bases from V and 1 base from J, leaving 11 bases between. The CDR3 region is CAWIGRASYEQYF. In DNA form, the CDR3 reads TGTGCCTGGATTGGCAGGGCGTCCTACGAGCAGTACTTC.

This clone was counted a single time. The rearrangement joins TRBV11-2 to TRBJ2-5, with D hard to call. Looked up from germline, CDR1 is SGHAT and CDR2 is FQNNGV. The CDR3 contains 12 residues. Trimming cost V 0 bases and J 7 bases, with 6 bases left between them. The CDR3 sequence: CASSLDPGTQYF. The CDR3 region has the DNA TGTGCCAGCAGCTTAGATCCCGGGACCCAGTACTTC.

The rearrangement links TRBV23-1 to TRBJ1-6; maybe TRBD1 (6 bases). TRBV23-1 has ORF status, its function being uncertain. This CDR3 spans 15 amino acids. Trimming stripped 6 bases from V and 5 bases from J, with 14 bases between. As DNA, the CDR3 is TGCGCCAGCAGGCTCACGGGACACCATAATTCACCCCTCCACTTT. Translated, it gives CASRLTGHHNSPLHF.

The rearrangement uses TRBV5-1 and TRBJ2-2; 13 nucleotides line up with TRBD2. In germline, CDR1 is SGHRS, CDR2 YFSETQ. There are 15 residues in the CDR3. J gave up 10 bases and V 4 bases, and 7 bases lay outside the gene matches. The CDR3 DNA follows: TGCGCCAGCAGCCAAGGACTAGCGGGGGTCGAGGAGCTGTTTTTT. It yields the protein CASSQGLAGVEELFF. The variable domain in full, with the rest retrieved from reference TRBV5-1 and TRBJ2-2, is KAGVTQTPRYLIKTRGQQVTLSCSPISGHRSVSWYQQTPGQGLQFLFEYFSETQRNKGNFPGRFSGRQFSNSRSEMNVSTLELGDSALYLCASSQGLAGVEELFFGEGSRLTVL.